These T cell receptor beta chains were read from a single sample in a study of OX40 agonist ivuxolimab in advanced cancers. Assay used: immunoSEQ multiplex PCR; TCRdb lists only in-frame clones, some missing. The sample carries 50,000 or so clones, about four fifths recorded once. The starting material was CD4+ or CD8+ T cells sorted from blood, obtained in a trial of the OX40 agonist ivuxolimab. The source is an adult with an advanced solid tumor such as melanoma, head and neck, liver or kidney cancer. The CDR3 runs from the conserved cysteine through the conserved F or W. D genes are given only for firm matches. Clone size is given for some rows only: seen once, a few or many times, or a class if the clone is expanded.

size: once; D: -; V: TRBV18; J: TRBJ2-5; DNA: TGTGCCAGCTCTCTTCAGGAGGTTGGAGAGACCCAGTACTTC; CDR3: CASSLQEVGETQYF
size: -; D: -; V: TRBV7-9; J: TRBJ2-3; DNA: TGTGCCAGCAGCTTACTCCCCAACACGCAGTATTTT; CDR3: CASSLLPNTQYF
size: -; D: TRBD1; V: TRBV9; J: TRBJ2-1; DNA: TGTGCCAGCAGCGTAGCTAAGGCAGGGGGCAATGAGCAGTTCTTC; CDR3: CASSVAKAGGNEQFF
size: once; D: TRBD2; V: TRBV30; J: TRBJ2-5; DNA: TGTGCCTGGACTAGCGGGACCCCAGGAAGGGAGACCCAGTACTTC; CDR3: CAWTSGTPGRETQYF
size: few; D: -; V: TRBV5-1; J: TRBJ1-1; DNA: TGCGCCAGCAGCGTTTCTATGAACACTGAAGCTTTCTTT; CDR3: CASSVSMNTEAFF
size: -; D: -; V: TRBV29-1; J: TRBJ1-1; DNA: TGCAGCGTTGAGGGCAGTTTTGAAGCTTTCTTT; CDR3: CSVEGSFEAFF
size: -; D: -; V: TRBV11-3; J: TRBJ2-1; DNA: TGTGCCAGCAGCTTACAGGGGACATTATTCGATGAGCAGTTCTTC; CDR3: CASSLQGTLFDEQFF
size: -; D: TRBD2; V: TRBV18; J: TRBJ2-7; DNA: TGTGCCAGCTCACAAAAGACTAGCGGGAGTGACGAGCAGTACTTC; CDR3: CASSQKTSGSDEQYF
size: few; D: TRBD2; V: TRBV5-4; J: TRBJ2-7; DNA: TGTGCCAGCAGCTCCGAGGGACTATCTAGCTCCTACGAGCAGTACTTC; CDR3: CASSSEGLSSSYEQYF
size: -; D: -; V: TRBV4-3; J: TRBJ2-1; DNA: TGCGCCAGCAGCCAAAATCACGGAAATGAGCAGTTCTTC; CDR3: CASSQNHGNEQFF
size: once; D: -; V: TRBV7-2; J: TRBJ2-2; DNA: TGTGCCAGCAGCTTACGGCGCCTAGCAACCACCGGGGAGCTGTTTTTT; CDR3: CASSLRRLATTGELFF
size: -; D: -; V: TRBV15; J: TRBJ1-4; DNA: TGTGCCACCAGCAGAAGCAGGGGTGCTAATGAAAAACTGTTTTTT; CDR3: CATSRSRGANEKLFF
size: -; D: -; V: TRBV27; J: TRBJ1-3; DNA: TGTGCCAGTTCACGGGGTGGCAGCTCTGGAAACACCATATATTTT; CDR3: CASSRGGSSGNTIYF
size: -; D: -; V: TRBV18; J: TRBJ1-2; DNA: TGTGCCAGCTCACCAGCAGGAACATCCAACGGCTACACCTTC; CDR3: CASSPAGTSNGYTF
size: -; D: TRBD1; V: TRBV6-6; J: TRBJ1-1; DNA: TGTGCCAGCAGTTACCCAGGGGGCAACACTGAAGCTTTCTTT; CDR3: CASSYPGGNTEAFF
size: medium-sized; D: TRBD1; V: TRBV5-4; J: TRBJ2-5; DNA: TGTGCCAGCAGCGAACAGGGGATCTACCAAGAGACCCAGTACTTC; CDR3: CASSEQGIYQETQYF
size: -; D: -; V: TRBV7-9; J: TRBJ1-4; DNA: TGTGCCAGCAGCGATCCTGTGGGGGTTAATGAAAAACTGTTTTTT; CDR3: CASSDPVGVNEKLFF
size: -; D: -; V: TRBV7-2; J: TRBJ2-7; DNA: TGTGCCAGCAGCTCCGCCTACGAGCAGTACTTC; CDR3: CASSSAYEQYF
size: -; D: -; V: TRBV7-2; J: TRBJ1-5; DNA: TGTGCCAGCAGCTTACTAGGACAGCCCCAGCATTTT; CDR3: CASSLLGQPQHF
size: -; D: -; V: TRBV9; J: TRBJ2-1; DNA: TGTGCCAGCAGCGTCTGGCTAGCAGGCAATGAGCAGTTCTTC; CDR3: CASSVWLAGNEQFF
size: -; D: TRBD2; V: TRBV7-3; J: TRBJ2-2; DNA: TGTGCCAGCAGCTTAGCGGGAGGGCTCGACGGGGAGCTGTTTTTT; CDR3: CASSLAGGLDGELFF
size: few; D: -; V: TRBV7-7; J: TRBJ2-5; DNA: TGTGCCAGCAGCTTATCCCTAGCTAGCGCTGGAGGGTACCAAGAGACCCAGTACTTC; CDR3: CASSLSLASAGGYQETQYF
size: few; D: -; V: TRBV7-2; J: TRBJ2-7; DNA: TGTGCCAGCAGCAACCTCCCCTCCTACGAGCAGTACTTC; CDR3: CASSNLPSYEQYF
size: few; D: TRBD2; V: TRBV11-3; J: TRBJ2-5; DNA: TGTGCCAGCAGCTTAGGGGCTAGCGGGTATGAGACCCAGTACTTC; CDR3: CASSLGASGYETQYF
size: few; D: -; V: TRBV6-6; J: TRBJ2-7; DNA: TGTGCCAGCAGTCCTCGACAGGTCAAATACGAGCAGTACTTC; CDR3: CASSPRQVKYEQYF
size: -; D: -; V: TRBV7-8; J: TRBJ2-2; DNA: TGTGCCAGCAGCTTATTCCTGGGGAGTAACACCGGGGAGCTGTTTTTT; CDR3: CASSLFLGSNTGELFF
size: -; D: TRBD2; V: TRBV7-2; J: TRBJ2-5; DNA: TGTGCCAGCAGCCCCGGGACTAGCGTTGTGGAGACCCAGTACTTC; CDR3: CASSPGTSVVETQYF
size: once; D: -; V: TRBV7-2; J: TRBJ2-4; DNA: TGTGCCAGCAGCTCGGGACCTGATGGAAACATTCAGTACTTC; CDR3: CASSSGPDGNIQYF
size: -; D: TRBD2; V: TRBV7-2; J: TRBJ2-5; DNA: TGTGCCAGCAGCTTAATGTCCGGGGGGGTTGAAGAGACCCAGTACTTC; CDR3: CASSLMSGGVEETQYF
size: -; D: TRBD1; V: TRBV19; J: TRBJ2-7; DNA: TGTGCCAGTAGTATAGCTCTCGGGACAGGCTCCTACGAGCAGTACTTC; CDR3: CASSIALGTGSYEQYF